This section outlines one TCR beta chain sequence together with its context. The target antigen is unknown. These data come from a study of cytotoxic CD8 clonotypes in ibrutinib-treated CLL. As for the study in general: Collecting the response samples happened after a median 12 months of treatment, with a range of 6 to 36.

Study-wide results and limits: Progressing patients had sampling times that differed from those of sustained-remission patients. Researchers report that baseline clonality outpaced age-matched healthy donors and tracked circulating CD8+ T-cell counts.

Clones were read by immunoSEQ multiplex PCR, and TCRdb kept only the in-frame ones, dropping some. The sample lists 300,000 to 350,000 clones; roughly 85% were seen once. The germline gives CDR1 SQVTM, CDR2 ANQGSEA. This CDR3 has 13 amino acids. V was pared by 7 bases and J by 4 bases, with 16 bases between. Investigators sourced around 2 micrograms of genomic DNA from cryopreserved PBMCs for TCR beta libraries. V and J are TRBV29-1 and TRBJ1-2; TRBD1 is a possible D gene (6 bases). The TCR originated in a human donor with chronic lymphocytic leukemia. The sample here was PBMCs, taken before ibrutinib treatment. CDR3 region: CSARTGTFYGYTF. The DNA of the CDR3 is TGCAGCGCAAGGACCGGGACATTCTATGGCTACACCTTC.